This TCR beta chain appears in the sequencing data of a study of cytomegalovirus exposure and HLA in healthy donors. Overall study context: Genetic ancestry analysis placed 75% to 85% of the 410 or so donors that were genotyped in the Caucasian-associated cluster.

To note about this clone: Its antigen remains unidentified.

Amplification used 60 Vbeta primers and 13 Jbeta primers. Repertoires were generated with immunoSEQ multiplex PCR, while TCRdb's copy carries only in-frame clones and drops some. This table holds 120,000 or so clones, over 70% found once. General observations from the study: CMV serostatus was the only immune exposure information that was available. A likely sequencing artifact accounted for one observed cluster of highly shared sequence variants. Previously analyzed data showed that most TCR beta V segments were productive at a frequency of about 90% or about 30%.

The source of this sequence is a man younger than 35 in good health and CMV-seropositive. The material sequenced was PBMCs.

The DNA for the CDR3 is TGTGCCAGCAGTGAGTATGACAGCAACTCTGGGGCCAACGTCCTGACTTTC. The encoded protein is CASSEYDSNSGANVLTF. The V and J genes are TRBV6-4 and TRBJ2-6, with a tentative D call TRBD1 (5 bases). Germline CDR1 and CDR2: MRHNA and SNTAGT. V was cut by 3 bases and J by 0 bases, with 12 bases left in between. This CDR3 is built from 17 residues.